This TCR beta chain was documented in a study of T cell repertoires in cytomegalovirus infection. Background on the study: Both CMV infection and a matching HLA type were indicated by public TCR beta signatures.

Notes on this clonotype: Its specificity is unknown.

Study-wide findings and caveats: HLA-C-restricted TCR beta clonotypes specific for CMV led the ex vivo response.

Between the trimmed V and J ends, which lost 0 bases and 2 bases, there was a span of 8 bases. Germline CDR1 and CDR2: MGHRA and YSYEKL. This CDR3 comprises 14 residues. TCRdb re-called the reads with MiXCR, one entry per CDR3 protein. Of 800,000 to 950,000 distinct CDR3 sequences listed, 30% to 35% are singletons. This receptor was taken from a human donor in good health (CMV status not recorded). Some clones in this sample may be carry-over from other donors' samples. The sample here was cultured CD8+ T cells from PBMCs, taken from culture after CMV antigen stimulation. This sequence joins TRBV4-1 and TRBJ2-7; weak D call: TRBD2 (5 bases). CDR3 protein: CASSQEPGAYEQYF. For the CDR3, the DNA is TGCGCCAGCAGCCAAGAGCCCGGGGCCTACGAGCAGTACTTC.